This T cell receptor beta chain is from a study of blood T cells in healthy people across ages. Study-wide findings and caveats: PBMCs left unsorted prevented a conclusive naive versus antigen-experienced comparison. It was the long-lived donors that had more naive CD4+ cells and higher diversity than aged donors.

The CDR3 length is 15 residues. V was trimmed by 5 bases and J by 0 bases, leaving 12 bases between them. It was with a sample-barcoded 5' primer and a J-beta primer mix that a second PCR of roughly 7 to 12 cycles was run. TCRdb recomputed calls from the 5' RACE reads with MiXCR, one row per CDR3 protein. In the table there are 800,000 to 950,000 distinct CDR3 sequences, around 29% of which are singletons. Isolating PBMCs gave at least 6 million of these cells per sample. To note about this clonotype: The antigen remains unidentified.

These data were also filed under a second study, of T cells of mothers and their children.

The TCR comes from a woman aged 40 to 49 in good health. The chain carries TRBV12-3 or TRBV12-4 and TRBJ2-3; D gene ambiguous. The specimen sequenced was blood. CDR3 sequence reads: CASSPRLTSTDTQYF. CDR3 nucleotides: TGTGCCAGCAGTCCCCGGCTAACTAGCACAGATACGCAGTATTTT.